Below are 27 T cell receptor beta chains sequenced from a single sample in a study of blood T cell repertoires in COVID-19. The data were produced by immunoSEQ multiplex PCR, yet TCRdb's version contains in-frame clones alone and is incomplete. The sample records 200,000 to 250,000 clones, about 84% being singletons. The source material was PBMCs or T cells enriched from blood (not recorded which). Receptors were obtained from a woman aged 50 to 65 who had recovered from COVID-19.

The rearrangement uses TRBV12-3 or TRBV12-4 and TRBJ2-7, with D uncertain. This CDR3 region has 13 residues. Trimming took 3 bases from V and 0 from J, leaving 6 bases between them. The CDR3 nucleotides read TGTGCCAGCAGTTTCCATAGCTCCTACGAGCAGTACTTC. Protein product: CASSFHSSYEQYF.

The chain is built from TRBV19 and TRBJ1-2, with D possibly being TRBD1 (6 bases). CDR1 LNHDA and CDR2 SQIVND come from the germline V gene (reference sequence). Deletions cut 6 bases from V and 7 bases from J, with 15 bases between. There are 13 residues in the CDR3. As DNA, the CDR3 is TGTGCCAGTAGGTCCTCAGGGGTGGTTGGCTACACCTTC. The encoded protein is CASRSSGVVGYTF. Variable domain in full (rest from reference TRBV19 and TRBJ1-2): DGGITQSPKYLFRKEGQNVTLSCEQNLNHDAMYWYRQDPGQGLRLIYYSQIVNDFQKGDIAEGYSVSREKKESFPLTVTSAQKNPTAFYLCASRSSGVVGYTFGSGTRLTVV.

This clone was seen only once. The CDR3 DNA reads as TGTGCCAGCAGCCAAGATCCGGGGACTGAAGCTTTCTTT. Translated: CASSQDPGTEAFF. The chain recombines TRBV3-1 (or the pseudogene TRBV3-2) with TRBJ1-1; D not certain. The CDR3 extends over 13 amino acids. CDR1 and CDR2 from the germline V gene are LGHDT and YNNKEL (reference sequence). Trimming shortened V by 0 bases and J by 5 bases, and 7 bases separated the two germline ends.

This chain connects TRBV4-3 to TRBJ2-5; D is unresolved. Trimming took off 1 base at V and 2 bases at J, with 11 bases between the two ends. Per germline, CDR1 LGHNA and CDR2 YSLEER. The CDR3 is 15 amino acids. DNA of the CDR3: TGCGCCAGCAGCCAAGTGGCGGCAGTTCAAGAGACCCAGTACTTC. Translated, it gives CASSQVAAVQETQYF.

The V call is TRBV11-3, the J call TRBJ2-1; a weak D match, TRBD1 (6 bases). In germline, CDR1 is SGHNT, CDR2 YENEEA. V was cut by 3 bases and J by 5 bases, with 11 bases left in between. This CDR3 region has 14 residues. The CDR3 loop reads CASSLSRDNNEQFF. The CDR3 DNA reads TGTGCCAGCAGCTTGTCCCGGGACAACAATGAGCAGTTCTTC. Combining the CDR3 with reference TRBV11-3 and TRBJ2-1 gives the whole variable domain EAGVVQSPRYKIIEKKQPVAFWCNPISGHNTLYWYLQNLGQGPELLIRYENEEAVDDSQLPKDRFSAERLKGVDSTLKIQPAELGDSAVYLCASSLSRDNNEQFFGPGTRLTVL.

CDR3 nucleotides: TGTGCCAGTAGTCATGGGGGAGGTCAGCCCCAGCATTTT. This codes for CASSHGGGQPQHF. The chain employs TRBV19 and TRBJ1-5, with D maybe TRBD1 (5 bases). Germline CDR1 LNHDA, CDR2 SQIVND (reference sequence). V was clipped by 5 bases and J by 6 bases, with 11 bases between them. This CDR3 contains 13 residues.

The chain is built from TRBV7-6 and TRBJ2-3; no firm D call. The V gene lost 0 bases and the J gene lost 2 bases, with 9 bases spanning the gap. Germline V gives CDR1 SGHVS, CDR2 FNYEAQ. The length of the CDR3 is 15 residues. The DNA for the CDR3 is TGTGCCAGCAGCTTAGCGCCCGCGGTCACAGATACGCAGTATTTT. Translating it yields CASSLAPAVTDTQYF.

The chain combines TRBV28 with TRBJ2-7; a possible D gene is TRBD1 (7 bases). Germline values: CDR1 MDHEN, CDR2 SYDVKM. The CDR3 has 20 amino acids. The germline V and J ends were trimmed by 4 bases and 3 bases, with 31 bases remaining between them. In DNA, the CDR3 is TGTGCCAGCAGTTCGACTAGGGGGCGCGGAACTTACACCTCAAGCTACGAGCAGTACTTC. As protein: CASSSTRGRGTYTSSYEQYF. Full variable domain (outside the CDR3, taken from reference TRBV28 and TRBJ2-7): DVKVTQSSRYLVKRTGEKVFLECVQDMDHENMFWYRQDPGLGLRLIYFSYDVKMKEKGDIPEGYSVSREKKERFSLILESASTNQTSMYLCASSSTRGRGTYTSSYEQYFGPGTRLTVT.

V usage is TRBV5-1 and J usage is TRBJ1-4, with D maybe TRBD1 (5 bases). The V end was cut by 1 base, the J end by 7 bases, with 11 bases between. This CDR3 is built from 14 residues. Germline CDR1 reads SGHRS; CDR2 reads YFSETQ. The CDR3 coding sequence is TGCGCCAGCAGCTTGTGGCAGGGTGGTGAAAAACTGTTTTTT. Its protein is CASSLWQGGEKLFF.

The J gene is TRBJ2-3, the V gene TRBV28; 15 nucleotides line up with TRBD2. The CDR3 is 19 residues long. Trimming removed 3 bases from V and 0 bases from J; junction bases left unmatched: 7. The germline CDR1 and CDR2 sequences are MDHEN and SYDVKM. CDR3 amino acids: CASSFPWGLAGGSTDTQYF. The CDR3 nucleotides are TGTGCCAGCAGTTTTCCCTGGGGACTAGCGGGAGGAAGCACAGATACGCAGTATTTT.

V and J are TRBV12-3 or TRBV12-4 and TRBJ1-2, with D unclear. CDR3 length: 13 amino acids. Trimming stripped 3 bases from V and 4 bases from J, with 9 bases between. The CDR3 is CASSFGPFYGYTF. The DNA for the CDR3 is TGTGCCAGCAGTTTTGGGCCCTTCTATGGCTACACCTTC.

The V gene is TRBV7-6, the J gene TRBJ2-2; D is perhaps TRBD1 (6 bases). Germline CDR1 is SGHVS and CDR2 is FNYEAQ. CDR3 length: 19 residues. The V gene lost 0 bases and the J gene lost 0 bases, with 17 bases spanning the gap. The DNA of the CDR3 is TGTGCCAGCAGCTTAGCCTTAGACAGGAAGACATCGAACACCGGGGAGCTGTTTTTT. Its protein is CASSLALDRKTSNTGELFF.

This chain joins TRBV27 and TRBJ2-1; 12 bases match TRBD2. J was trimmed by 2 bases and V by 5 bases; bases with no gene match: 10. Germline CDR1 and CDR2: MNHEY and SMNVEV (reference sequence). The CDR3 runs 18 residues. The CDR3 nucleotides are TGTGCCAGCAGTCTCTGGACTAGCGGGGATTTTACCTACAATGAGCAGTTCTTC. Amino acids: CASSLWTSGDFTYNEQFF.

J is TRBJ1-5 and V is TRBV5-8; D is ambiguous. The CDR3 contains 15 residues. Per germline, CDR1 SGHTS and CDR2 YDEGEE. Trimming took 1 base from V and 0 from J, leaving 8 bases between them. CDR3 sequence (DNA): TGTGCCAGCAGCTTGAGCGCGTATAGCAATCAGCCCCAGCATTTT. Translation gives CASSLSAYSNQPQHF.

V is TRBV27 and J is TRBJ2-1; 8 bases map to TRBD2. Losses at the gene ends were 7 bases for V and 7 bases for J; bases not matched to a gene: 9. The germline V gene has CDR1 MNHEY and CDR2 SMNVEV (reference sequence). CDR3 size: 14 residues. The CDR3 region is CASTSLPGGNEQFF. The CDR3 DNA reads TGTGCCAGCACCTCACTACCGGGAGGGAATGAGCAGTTCTTC.

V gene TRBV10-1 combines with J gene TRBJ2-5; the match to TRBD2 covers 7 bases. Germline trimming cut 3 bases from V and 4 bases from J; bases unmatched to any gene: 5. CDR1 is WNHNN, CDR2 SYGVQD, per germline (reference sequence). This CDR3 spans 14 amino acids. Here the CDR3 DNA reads TGCGCCAGCAGTGATGCGGGGAGGGGAGAGACCCAGTACTTC. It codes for CASSDAGRGETQYF.

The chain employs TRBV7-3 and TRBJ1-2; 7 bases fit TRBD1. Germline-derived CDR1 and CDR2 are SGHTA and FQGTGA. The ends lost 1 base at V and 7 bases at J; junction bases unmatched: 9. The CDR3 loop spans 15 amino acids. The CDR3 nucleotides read TGTGCCAGCAGCTTAAACGGGAGAGGGGGCAGTGGCTACACCTTC. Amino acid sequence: CASSLNGRGGSGYTF.

CDR3 sequence (DNA): TGTGCCAGCAGCGAAGGGACAGTTGGCACTGAAGCTTTCTTT. Its protein product is CASSEGTVGTEAFF. V usage is TRBV7-9 and J usage is TRBJ1-1, with TRBD1 matching 7 bases. The CDR3 length is 14 residues. V shed 5 bases and J 4 bases; nucleotides not matched to a gene: 7. The germline gives CDR1 SEHNR, CDR2 FQNEAQ (reference sequence).

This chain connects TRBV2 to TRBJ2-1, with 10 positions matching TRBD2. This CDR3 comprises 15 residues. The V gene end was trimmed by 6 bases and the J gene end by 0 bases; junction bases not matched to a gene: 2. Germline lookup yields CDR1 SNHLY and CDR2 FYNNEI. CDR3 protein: CASSEREGSYNEQFF. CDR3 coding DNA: TGTGCCAGCAGCGAGCGGGAGGGCTCCTACAATGAGCAGTTCTTC.

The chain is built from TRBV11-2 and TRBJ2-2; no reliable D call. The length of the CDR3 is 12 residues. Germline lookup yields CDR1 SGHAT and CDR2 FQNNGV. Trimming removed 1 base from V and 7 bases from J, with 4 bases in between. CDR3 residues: CASSLGSGELFF. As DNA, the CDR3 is TGTGCCAGCAGCTTAGGTAGCGGGGAGCTGTTTTTT.

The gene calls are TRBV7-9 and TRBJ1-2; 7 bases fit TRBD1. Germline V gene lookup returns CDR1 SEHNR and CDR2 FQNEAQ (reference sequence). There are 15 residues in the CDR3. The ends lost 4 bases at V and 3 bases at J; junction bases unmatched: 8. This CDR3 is CASSYNRGLDYGYTF. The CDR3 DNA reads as TGTGCCAGCAGCTATAACAGGGGTTTGGACTATGGCTACACCTTC.

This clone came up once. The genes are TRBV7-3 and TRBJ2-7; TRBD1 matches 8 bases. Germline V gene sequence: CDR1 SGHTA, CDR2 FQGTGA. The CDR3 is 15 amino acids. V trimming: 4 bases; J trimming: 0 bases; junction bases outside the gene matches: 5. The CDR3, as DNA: TGTGCCAGCAGCTCCTACAGGGGGAGCTCCTACGAGCAGTACTTC. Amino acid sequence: CASSSYRGSSYEQYF.

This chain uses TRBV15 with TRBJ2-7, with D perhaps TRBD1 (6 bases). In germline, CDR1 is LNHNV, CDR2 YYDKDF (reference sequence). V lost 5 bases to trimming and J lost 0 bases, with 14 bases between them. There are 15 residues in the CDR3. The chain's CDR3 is CATSGGHPYSYEQYF. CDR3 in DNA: TGTGCCACCAGCGGGGGACATCCTTACTCCTACGAGCAGTACTTC.

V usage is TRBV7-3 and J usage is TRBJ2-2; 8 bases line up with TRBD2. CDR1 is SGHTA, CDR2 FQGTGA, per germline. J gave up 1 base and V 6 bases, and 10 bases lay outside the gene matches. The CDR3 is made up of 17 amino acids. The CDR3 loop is CASSPGVAGWNTGELFF. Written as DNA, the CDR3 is TGTGCCAGCAGTCCTGGGGTAGCGGGATGGAACACCGGGGAGCTGTTTTTT.

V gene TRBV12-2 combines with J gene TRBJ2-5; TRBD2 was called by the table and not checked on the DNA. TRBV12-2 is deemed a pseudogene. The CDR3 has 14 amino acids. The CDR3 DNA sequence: TGTGCAAGTCGTCTAGCGGGGGGGTCAGAGACCCAGTACTTC. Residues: CASRLAGGSETQYF.

The CDR3 sequence: CASSQGKGTGGGYTF. The CDR3 coding sequence is TGCGCCAGCAGCCAGGGTAAAGGGACAGGGGGAGGCTACACCTTC. The rearrangement joins TRBV4-3 to TRBJ1-2, with TRBD1 matching over 11 bases. Germline V gene sequence: CDR1 LGHNA, CDR2 YSLEER. The CDR3 sequence is 15 residues long. Losses at the gene ends were 3 bases for V and 8 bases for J; bases not matched to a gene: 8.

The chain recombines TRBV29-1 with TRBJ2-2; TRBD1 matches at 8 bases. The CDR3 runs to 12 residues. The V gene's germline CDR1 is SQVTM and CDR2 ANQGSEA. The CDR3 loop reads CTMDRVTGELFF. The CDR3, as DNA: TGCACCATGGACAGGGTTACCGGGGAGCTGTTTTTT.